This T cell receptor (beta chain) appears in the sequencing data of a study of blood T cell repertoires in COVID-19. Study context: Specimens from acute and convalescent COVID-19 originated in the United States, Italy and Spain.

As handled by the study authors: Estimates of nucleated cell counts were drawn from the amplification of reference gene primers. Assay used: immunoSEQ multiplex PCR; TCRdb lists only in-frame clones, some missing. V and J calls and clone size are copied from that table; D and trimming were computed from the DNA. The sample contains about 180,000 clones, 88% of which appear only once. Germline lookup yields CDR1 KGHSH and CDR2 LQKENI. This CDR3 is 13 amino acids long. V dropped 2 bases and J dropped 7 bases, with 12 bases sitting between them. The chain uses TRBV18 and TRBJ2-7, with D uncertain. Sequencing was carried out using PBMCs or T cells enriched from blood (not recorded which). The source is a woman under 30 who had recovered from COVID-19. CDR3 sequence: CASSPTAALEQYF. The CDR3 DNA is TGTGCCAGCTCACCAACGGCGGCTTTAGAGCAGTACTTC.